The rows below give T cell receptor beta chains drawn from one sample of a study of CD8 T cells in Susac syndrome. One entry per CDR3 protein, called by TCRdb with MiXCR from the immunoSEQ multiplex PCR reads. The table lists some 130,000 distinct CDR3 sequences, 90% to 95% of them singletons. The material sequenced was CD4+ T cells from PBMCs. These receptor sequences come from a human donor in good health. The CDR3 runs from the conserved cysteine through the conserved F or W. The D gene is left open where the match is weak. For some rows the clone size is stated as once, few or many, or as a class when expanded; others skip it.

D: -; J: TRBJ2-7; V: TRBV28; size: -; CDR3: CASSAGTSYEQYF; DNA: TGTGCCAGCAGTGCCGGGACCAGCTACGAGCAGTACTTC
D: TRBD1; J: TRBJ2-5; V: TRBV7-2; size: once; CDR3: CASSGRQGRETQYF; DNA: TGTGCCAGCAGCGGCAGACAGGGCAGGGAGACCCAGTACTTC
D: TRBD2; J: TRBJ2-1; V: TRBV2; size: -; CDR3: CASSVGAPGLAANEQFF; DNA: TGTGCCAGCAGTGTAGGGGCCCCGGGACTAGCGGCAAATGAGCAGTTCTTC
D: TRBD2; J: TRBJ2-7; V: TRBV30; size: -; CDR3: CAWSETSGGSYEQYF; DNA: TGTGCCTGGAGCGAAACTAGCGGAGGGTCCTACGAGCAGTACTTC
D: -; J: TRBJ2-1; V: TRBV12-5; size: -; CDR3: CASGLNPGHSYNEQFF; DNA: TGTGCTAGTGGTTTGAACCCAGGGCACTCCTACAATGAGCAGTTCTTC
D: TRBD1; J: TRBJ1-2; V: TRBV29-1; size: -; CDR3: CSVQGEYLDYGYTF; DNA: TGCAGCGTACAGGGGGAATATCTTGACTATGGCTACACCTTC
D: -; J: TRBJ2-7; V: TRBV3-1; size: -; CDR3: CASTQGPTQYF; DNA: TGTGCCAGCACCCAGGGGCCGACGCAGTACTTC
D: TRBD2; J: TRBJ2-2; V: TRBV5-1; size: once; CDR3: CASSLWTSVGELFF; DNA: TGCGCCAGCAGCTTGTGGACTAGCGTCGGGGAGCTGTTTTTT
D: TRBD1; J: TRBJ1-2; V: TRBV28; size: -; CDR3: CASRTGGDGYTF; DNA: TGTGCCAGTCGGACAGGGGGCGATGGCTACACCTTC
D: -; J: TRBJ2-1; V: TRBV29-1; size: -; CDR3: CSGDTPTREQFF; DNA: TGCAGCGGAGATACTCCAACCCGGGAGCAGTTCTTC
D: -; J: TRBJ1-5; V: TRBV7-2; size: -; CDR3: CASSFGSNQPQHF; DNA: TGTGCCAGCAGCTTCGGGAGCAATCAGCCCCAGCATTTT
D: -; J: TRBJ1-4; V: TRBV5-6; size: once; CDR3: CASSFYRGATNEKLFF; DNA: TGTGCCAGCAGCTTCTATCGTGGTGCAACTAATGAAAAACTGTTTTTT
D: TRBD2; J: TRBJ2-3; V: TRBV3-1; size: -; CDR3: CASSRLGGIGDTQYF; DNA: TGTGCCAGCAGCCGGTTGGGAGGGATTGGAGATACGCAGTATTTT
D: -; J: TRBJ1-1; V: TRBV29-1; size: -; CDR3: CSVVGPEAFF; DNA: TGCAGCGTTGTAGGGCCTGAAGCTTTCTTT
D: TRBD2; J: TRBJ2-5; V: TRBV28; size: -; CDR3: CASSPHRGGRDKETQYF; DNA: TGTGCCAGCAGTCCCCATCGGGGAGGGAGGGATAAGGAGACCCAGTACTTC
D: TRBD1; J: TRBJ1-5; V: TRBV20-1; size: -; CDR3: CSATTSRTGHSNQPQHF; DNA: TGCAGTGCTACCACCTCGAGGACAGGGCATAGCAATCAGCCCCAGCATTTT
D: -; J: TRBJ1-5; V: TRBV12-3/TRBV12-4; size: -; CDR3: CASSSSLNQPQHF; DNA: TGTGCCAGCAGTTCTAGTCTTAATCAGCCCCAGCATTTT
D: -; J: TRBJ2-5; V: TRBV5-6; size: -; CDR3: CASSAVGTQYF; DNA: TGTGCCAGCAGCGCTGTGGGGACCCAGTACTTC
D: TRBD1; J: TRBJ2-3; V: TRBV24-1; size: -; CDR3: CATSDPGQGRTDTQYF; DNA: TGTGCCACCAGTGATCCCGGACAGGGGCGCACAGATACGCAGTATTTT
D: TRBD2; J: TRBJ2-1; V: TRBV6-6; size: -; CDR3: CASRRGLAGGDNEQFF; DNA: TGTGCCAGCAGACGGGGACTAGCGGGAGGCGACAATGAGCAGTTCTTC
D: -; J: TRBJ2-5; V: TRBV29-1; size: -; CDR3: CSVIGLETQYF; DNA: TGCAGCGTTATCGGATTGGAGACCCAGTACTTC
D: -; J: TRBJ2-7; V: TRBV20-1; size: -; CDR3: CSAHRDGSSYEQYF; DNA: TGCAGTGCCCACCGGGACGGGAGCTCCTACGAGCAGTACTTC
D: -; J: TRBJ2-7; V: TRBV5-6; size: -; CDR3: CASSPRHGYEQYF; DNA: TGTGCCAGCAGTCCTCGACACGGCTACGAGCAGTACTTC
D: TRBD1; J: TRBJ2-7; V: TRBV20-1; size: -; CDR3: CSAMGQRQDEQYF; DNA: TGCAGTGCTATGGGACAGCGCCAAGACGAGCAGTACTTC
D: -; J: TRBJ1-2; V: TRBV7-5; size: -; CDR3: CISVPEARTGCGYTF; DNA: -
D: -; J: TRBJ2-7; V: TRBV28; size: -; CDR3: CASSSGSTYEQYF; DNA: TGTGCCAGCAGTTCCGGCAGCACCTACGAGCAGTACTTC
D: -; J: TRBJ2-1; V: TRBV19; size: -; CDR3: CASSILLADNDNEQFF; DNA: TGTGCCAGTAGTATCTTGCTAGCCGATAATGACAATGAGCAGTTCTTC
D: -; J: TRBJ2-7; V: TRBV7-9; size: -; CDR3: CASSLDRVIKGEQYF; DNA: TGTGCCAGCAGCTTAGACAGGGTGATAAAGGGGGAGCAGTACTTC
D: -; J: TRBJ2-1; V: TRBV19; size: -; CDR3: CASSSTLWSYNEQFF; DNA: TGTGCCAGTAGCTCGACTCTGTGGTCCTACAATGAGCAGTTCTTC
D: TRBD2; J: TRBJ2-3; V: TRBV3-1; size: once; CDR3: CASSGSGRDTDTQYF; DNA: TGTGCCAGCAGCGGTAGCGGGAGGGACACAGATACGCAGTATTTT